The 13 T cell receptor beta chains below come from one sample, sequenced in a study of metastatic and nonmetastatic thyroid tumors. TCRdb re-analyzed the PCR reads using MiXCR. The data show around 89,000 clones, with 15% seen just once and about 3.6% held by the top ten. Thyroid surgery was preceded by no treatment in any patient. The sequenced material came from blood. The receptor source for this set is a female donor with papillary thyroid cancer or a benign thyroid nodule (not recorded which). Some clones in this sample may be carry-over from other donors' samples.

This clone came up many times. V and J are TRBV11-2 and TRBJ2-3; 8 bases match TRBD2. The V gene's germline CDR1 is SGHAT and CDR2 FQNNGV. There are 15 residues in the CDR3. Losses at the gene ends were 5 bases for V and 1 base for J; bases not matched to a gene: 5. The CDR3 coding sequence is TGTGCCAGCAGCCTGAGGCGGGGGGGCACAGATACGCAGTATTTT. Translating it yields CASSLRRGGTDTQYF.

By sample fraction, this clone is medium-sized. The chain has TRBV28 and TRBJ1-5; D is perhaps TRBD1 (5 bases). Germline lookup yields CDR1 MDHEN and CDR2 SYDVKM. Trimming left V 2 bases short and J 5 bases short, with 16 bases between. This CDR3 spans 16 amino acids. CDR3 sequence reads: CASSLGGVRGYQPQHF. CDR3 coding DNA: TGTGCCAGCAGTTTAGGGGGGGTCCGGGGTTATCAGCCCCAGCATTTT.

Many counts were recorded for this clone. The V gene is TRBV5-6, the J gene TRBJ1-2; TRBD1 matches 10 bases. V trimming: 0 bases; J trimming: 4 bases; junction bases outside the gene matches: 3. The germline V gene has CDR1 SGHDT and CDR2 YYEEEE. This CDR3 region has 15 residues. The CDR3 is CASSLATGGTYGYTF. CDR3 nucleotide sequence: TGTGCCAGCAGCTTGGCGACAGGGGGCACCTATGGCTACACCTTC.

The sample holds many counts of this clone. The V and J genes are TRBV6-4 and TRBJ2-3, with D perhaps matching TRBD1 or TRBD2 (6 bases each). The CDR3 is 14 amino acids. V gave up 3 bases and J gave up 2 bases, with 9 bases separating them. CDR1 MRHNA and CDR2 SNTAGT come from the germline V gene. CDR3 sequence: CASSERGDTDTQYF. CDR3 in DNA: TGTGCCAGCAGTGAGAGGGGGGACACAGATACGCAGTATTTT.

The chain recombines TRBV5-4 with TRBJ1-1; D possibly corresponds to TRBD1 (6 bases). Germline V gene data show CDR1 as SGHNT and CDR2 as YYREEE (reference sequence). The V end lost 1 base, the J end lost 5 bases, and 15 bases lay between the germline ends. This CDR3 region has 15 residues. This chain's CDR3 is CASSLLPRGFTEAFF. CDR3 coding DNA: TGTGCCAGCAGCTTGCTCCCAAGGGGGTTTACTGAAGCTTTCTTT.

This clone was counted many times. The V call is TRBV5-1, the J call TRBJ2-5; 10 bases are shared with TRBD2. Germline CDR1 is SGHRS and CDR2 is YFSETQ. V lost 0 bases to trimming and J lost 5 bases; unmatched junction nucleotides: 13. This CDR3 is built from 18 residues. The CDR3 here is CASSLASALLAGDETQYF. The CDR3 nucleotides read TGCGCCAGCAGCTTGGCCTCGGCCCTCCTAGCGGGGGATGAGACCCAGTACTTC.

Concerning this clone itself: This may arise from a read error, as a much more abundant clone is one base away. The rearrangement uses TRBV4-1 and TRBJ2-4, with 7 bases matching TRBD2. Trimming took 4 bases from V and 7 from J; bases not matched to a gene: 16. CDR3 length: 17 residues. CDR1 is MGHRA, CDR2 YSYEKL, per germline. The CDR3 nucleotides read TGCGCCAGCAGCCCCCAGGAGTGGGACTATCGTTTTAACATTCAGTACTTC. It specifies CASSPQEWDYRFNIQYF.

Notes on this clone: Other DNA sequences from this sample encode an identical CDR3 as well. V and J are TRBV7-2 and TRBJ2-7, with D unclear. CDR3 length: 15 residues. Trimming took 1 base from V and 7 from J, leaving 17 bases between them. Germline CDR1 is SGHTA and CDR2 is FQGNSA. The chain's CDR3 is CASSLGSSPYYEQYF. The CDR3 DNA follows: TGTGCCAGCAGCTTAGGGTCTTCCCCCTACTATGAGCAGTACTTC.

This clone was recorded many times. The CDR3 nucleotides read TGTGCCAGCAGTTACCGGATGACTAGCGGGGGGGCTAAGTCCTACAATGAGCAGTTCTTC. This translates into CASSYRMTSGGAKSYNEQFF. The gene calls are TRBV6-2 or TRBV6-3 and TRBJ2-1; 14 nucleotides line up with TRBD2. Germline lookup yields CDR1 MNHEY and CDR2 SVGEGT. The CDR3 covers 20 residues. V shed 2 bases and J 1 base; nucleotides not matched to a gene: 10.

This clone was recorded many times. The V gene is TRBV30, the J gene TRBJ2-7, with D tentatively TRBD1 (7 bases). This CDR3 spans 17 amino acids. V was cut by 1 base and J by 0 bases, with 19 bases left in between. Germline lookup yields CDR1 GTSNPN and CDR2 SVGIG (reference sequence). CDR3 region: CAWSEYGGTAYSYEQYF. In nucleotides, the CDR3 is TGTGCCTGGAGTGAGTACGGCGGGACAGCTTACTCCTACGAGCAGTACTTC.

In its sample, this clone ranks as medium-sized. The chain links TRBV6-1 to TRBJ1-3; no clear D. The V gene's germline CDR1 is MNHNS and CDR2 SASEGT. V was shortened by 5 bases and J by 0 bases, with 11 bases between the two germline ends. This CDR3 is built from 15 residues. The CDR3 loop reads CASSTMISSGNTIYF. CDR3 sequence (DNA): TGTGCCAGCAGTACCATGATAAGCTCTGGAAACACCATATATTTT.

The table lists this clone with many counts. The rearrangement joins TRBV18 to TRBJ2-7; D unclear. Germline V gene lookup returns CDR1 KGHSH and CDR2 LQKENI. Trimming shortened V by 4 bases and J by 5 bases, and 12 bases separated the two germline ends. The CDR3 consists of 13 residues. CDR3: CASSQGLNNEQYF. Written as DNA, the CDR3 is TGTGCCAGCTCACAGGGATTAAATAACGAGCAGTACTTC.

This clone was observed at least ten times. The V call is TRBV11-2, the J call TRBJ2-2; D remains unclear. Germline V gene sequence: CDR1 SGHAT, CDR2 FQNNGV. The CDR3 has 15 residues. The V gene lost 4 bases and the J gene lost 7 bases, with 16 bases spanning the gap. The CDR3 nucleotides read TGTGCCAGCAGCTCGACCCCTTCCCCCATCGGGGAGCTGTTTTTT. Translating it yields CASSSTPSPIGELFF.